Reported below is one T cell receptor beta chain. This sample was taken from a study of shared T cell receptors in the human thymus. Clones were sequenced by immunoSEQ multiplex PCR, and TCRdb holds only the in-frame ones, with some missing. The repertoire consists of 550,000 to 800,000 clones, with approximately 83% occurring once and the leading ten covering roughly 0.01%. From germline, CDR1 is MNHEY and CDR2 SMNVEV (reference sequence). This CDR3 is 13 amino acids long. Trimming cost V 7 bases and J 7 bases, with 14 bases left between them. In addition, the sample was reused for a study of human thymus T cells.

The V call is TRBV27, the J call TRBJ1-5; unclear D gene. This sequence originates from a girl in the first two years of life with a congenital heart defect. The material sequenced was thymocytes. CDR3 nucleotides: TGTGCCAGCACCCACCCGGGGTGGCAGCCCCAGCATTTT. Residues: CASTHPGWQPQHF.